This T cell receptor beta chain was recorded in a study of control samples from healthy donors and cancer patients. Sequencing used immunoSEQ multiplex PCR; TCRdb keeps in-frame clones, though not all of them. The data hold 120,000 to 150,000 clones, with roughly 92% observed a single time. Looked up from germline, CDR1 is SGDLS and CDR2 is YYNGEE. The CDR3 loop spans 15 amino acids. Trimming shortened V by 0 bases and J by 4 bases, and 11 bases separated the two germline ends. Material: blood. This receptor was obtained from a man aged 25 to 40 in good health. This chain connects TRBV9 to TRBJ1-3; D ambiguous. The CDR3 region is CASSVGGISGNTIYF. The CDR3 nucleotides are TGTGCCAGCAGCGTAGGCGGAATATCAGGAAACACCATATATTTT.